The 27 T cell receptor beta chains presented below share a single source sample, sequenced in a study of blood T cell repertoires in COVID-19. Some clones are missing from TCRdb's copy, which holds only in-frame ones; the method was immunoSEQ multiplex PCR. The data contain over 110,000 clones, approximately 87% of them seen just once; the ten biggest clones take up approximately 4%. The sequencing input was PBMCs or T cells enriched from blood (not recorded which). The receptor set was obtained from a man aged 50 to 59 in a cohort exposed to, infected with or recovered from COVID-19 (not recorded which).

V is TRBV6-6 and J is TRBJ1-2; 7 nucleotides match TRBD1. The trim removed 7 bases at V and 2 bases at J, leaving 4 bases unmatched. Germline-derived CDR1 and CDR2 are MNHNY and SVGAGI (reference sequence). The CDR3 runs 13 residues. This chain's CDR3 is CASNSQGNYGYTF. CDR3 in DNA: TGTGCCAGCAATTCACAGGGGAACTATGGCTACACCTTC.

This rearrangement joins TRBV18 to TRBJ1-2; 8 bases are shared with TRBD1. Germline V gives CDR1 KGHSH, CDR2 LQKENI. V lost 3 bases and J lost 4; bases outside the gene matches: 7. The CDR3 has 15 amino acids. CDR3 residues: CASSPEIDRGYGYTF. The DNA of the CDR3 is TGTGCCAGCTCACCGGAAATTGACAGGGGCTATGGCTACACCTTC.

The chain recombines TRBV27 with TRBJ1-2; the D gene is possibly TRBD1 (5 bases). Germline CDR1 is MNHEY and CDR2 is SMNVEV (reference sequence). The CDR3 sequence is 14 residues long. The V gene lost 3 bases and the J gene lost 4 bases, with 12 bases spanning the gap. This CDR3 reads CASSFRGYGYGYTF. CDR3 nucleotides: TGTGCCAGCAGTTTCCGGGGGTACGGCTATGGCTACACCTTC.

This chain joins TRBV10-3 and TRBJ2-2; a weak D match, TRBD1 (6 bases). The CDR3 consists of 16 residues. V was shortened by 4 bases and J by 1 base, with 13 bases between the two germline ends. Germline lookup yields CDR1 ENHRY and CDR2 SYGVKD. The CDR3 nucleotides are TGTGCCATCAGTGGGCAGGGGCTAAGGAACACCGGGGAGCTGTTTTTT. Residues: CAISGQGLRNTGELFF.

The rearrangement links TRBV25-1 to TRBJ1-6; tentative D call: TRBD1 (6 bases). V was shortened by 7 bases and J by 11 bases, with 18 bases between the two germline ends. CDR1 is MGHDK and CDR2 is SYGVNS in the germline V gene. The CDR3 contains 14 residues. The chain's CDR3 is CASMGAGTGPPLHF. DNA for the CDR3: TGTGCCAGCATGGGGGCGGGTACGGGTCCACCCCTCCACTTT. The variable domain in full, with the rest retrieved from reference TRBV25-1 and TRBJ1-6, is EADIYQTPRYLVIGTGKKITLECSQTMGHDKMYWYQQDPGMELHLIHYSYGVNSTEKGDLSSESTVSRIRTEHFPLTLESARPSHTSQYLCASMGAGTGPPLHFGNGTRLTVT.

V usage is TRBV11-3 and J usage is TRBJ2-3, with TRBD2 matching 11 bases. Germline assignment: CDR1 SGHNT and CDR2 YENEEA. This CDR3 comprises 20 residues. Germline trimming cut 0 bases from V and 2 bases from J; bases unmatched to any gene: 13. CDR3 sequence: CASSLDLGARLAGTTDTQYF. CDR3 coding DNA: TGTGCCAGCAGCTTAGATCTGGGGGCGAGACTAGCGGGAACCACAGATACGCAGTATTTT.

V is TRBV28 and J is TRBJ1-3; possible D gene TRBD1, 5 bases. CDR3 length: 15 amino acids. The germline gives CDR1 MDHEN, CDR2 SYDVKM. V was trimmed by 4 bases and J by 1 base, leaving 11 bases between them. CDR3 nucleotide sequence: TGTGCCAGCAGTTACGGCGGGGGGTCTGGAAACACCATATATTTT. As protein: CASSYGGGSGNTIYF.

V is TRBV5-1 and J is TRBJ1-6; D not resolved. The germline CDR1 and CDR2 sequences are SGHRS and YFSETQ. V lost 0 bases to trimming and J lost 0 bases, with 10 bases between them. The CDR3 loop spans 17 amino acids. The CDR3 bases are TGCGCCAGCAGCTTGGCCGTACAGCCCTCCTATAATTCACCCCTCCACTTT. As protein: CASSLAVQPSYNSPLHF.

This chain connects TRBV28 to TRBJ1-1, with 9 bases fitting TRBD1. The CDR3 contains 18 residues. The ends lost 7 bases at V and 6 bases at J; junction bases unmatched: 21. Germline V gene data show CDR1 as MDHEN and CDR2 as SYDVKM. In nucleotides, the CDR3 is TGTGCCAGCAAGGTTGGGGGGACAGGGACTATCCTTTCTCCTGAAGCTTTCTTT. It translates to CASKVGGTGTILSPEAFF.

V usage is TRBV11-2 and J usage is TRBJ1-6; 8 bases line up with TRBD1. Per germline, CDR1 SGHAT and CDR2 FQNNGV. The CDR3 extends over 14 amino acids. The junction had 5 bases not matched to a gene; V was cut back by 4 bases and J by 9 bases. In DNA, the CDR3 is TGTGCCAGCAGCTACGGGGACAGGCGTTCACCCCTCCACTTT. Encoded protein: CASSYGDRRSPLHF.

Here the CDR3 reads CASSRESNQPQHF. In nucleotides, the CDR3 is TGCGCCAGCAGCCGCGAAAGCAATCAGCCCCAGCATTTT. The chain carries TRBV4-3 and TRBJ1-5, with unresolved D. Looked up from germline, CDR1 is LGHNA and CDR2 is YSLEER. The germline V and J ends were trimmed by 4 bases and 1 base, with 5 bases remaining between them. The CDR3 has 13 amino acids.

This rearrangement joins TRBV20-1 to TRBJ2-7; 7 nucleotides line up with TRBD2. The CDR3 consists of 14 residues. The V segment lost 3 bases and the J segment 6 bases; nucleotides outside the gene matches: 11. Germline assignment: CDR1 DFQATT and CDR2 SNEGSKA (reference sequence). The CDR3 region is CSASRLAGGAEQYF. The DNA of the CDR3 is TGCAGTGCTAGTCGGTTAGCGGGTGGGGCCGAGCAGTACTTC.

CDR3 nucleotides: TGCAGCGTGTCGACCGGGACAGCTTATGGCTACACCTTC. This gives the protein CSVSTGTAYGYTF. The chain has TRBV29-1 and TRBJ1-2, with 7 positions matching TRBD1. Per germline, CDR1 SQVTM and CDR2 ANQGSEA. After removal of 6 bases from V and 5 bases from J, the junction contained 9 bases not matched to a gene. The CDR3 is made up of 13 amino acids.

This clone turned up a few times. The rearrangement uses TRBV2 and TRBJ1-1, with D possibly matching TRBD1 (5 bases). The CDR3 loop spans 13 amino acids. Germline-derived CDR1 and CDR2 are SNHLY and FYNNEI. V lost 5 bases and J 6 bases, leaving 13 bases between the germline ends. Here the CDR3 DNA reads TGTGCCAGCAGTCTTAGACAGAGTGCTGAAGCTTTCTTT. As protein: CASSLRQSAEAFF.

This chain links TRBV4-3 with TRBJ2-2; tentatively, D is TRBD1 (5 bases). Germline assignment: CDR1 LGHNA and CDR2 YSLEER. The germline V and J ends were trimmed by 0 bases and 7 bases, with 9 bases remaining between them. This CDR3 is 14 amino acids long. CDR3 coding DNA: TGCGCCAGCAGCCAAGATAGGACAATCGGGGAGCTGTTTTTT. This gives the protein CASSQDRTIGELFF.

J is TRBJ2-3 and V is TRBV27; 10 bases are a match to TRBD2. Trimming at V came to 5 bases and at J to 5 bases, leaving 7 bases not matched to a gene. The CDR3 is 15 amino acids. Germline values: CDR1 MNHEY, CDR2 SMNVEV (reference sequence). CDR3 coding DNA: TGTGCCAGCAGTCCCTCGACTAGCGGGCTAGATACGCAGTATTTT. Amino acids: CASSPSTSGLDTQYF.

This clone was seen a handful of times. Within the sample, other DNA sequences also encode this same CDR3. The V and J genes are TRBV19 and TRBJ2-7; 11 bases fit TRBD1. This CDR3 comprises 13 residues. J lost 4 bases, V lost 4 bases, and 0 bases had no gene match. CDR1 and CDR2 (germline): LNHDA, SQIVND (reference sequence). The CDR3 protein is CASSRDRGYEQYF. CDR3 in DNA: TGTGCCAGTAGTAGGGACAGGGGGTACGAGCAGTACTTC.

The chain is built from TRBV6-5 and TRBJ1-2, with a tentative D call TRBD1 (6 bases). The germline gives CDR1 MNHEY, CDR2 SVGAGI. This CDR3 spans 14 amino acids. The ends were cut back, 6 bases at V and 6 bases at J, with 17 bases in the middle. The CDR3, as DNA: TGTGCCAGCAGAGTACTCACGGGACACCATGGCTACACCTTC. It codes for CASRVLTGHHGYTF.

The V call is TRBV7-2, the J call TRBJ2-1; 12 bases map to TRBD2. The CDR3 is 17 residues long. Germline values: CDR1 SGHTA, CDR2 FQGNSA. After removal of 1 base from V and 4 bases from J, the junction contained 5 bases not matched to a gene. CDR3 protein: CASSLGGTSGGYNEQFF. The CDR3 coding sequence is TGTGCCAGCAGCTTAGGAGGAACTAGCGGGGGGTACAATGAGCAGTTCTTC.

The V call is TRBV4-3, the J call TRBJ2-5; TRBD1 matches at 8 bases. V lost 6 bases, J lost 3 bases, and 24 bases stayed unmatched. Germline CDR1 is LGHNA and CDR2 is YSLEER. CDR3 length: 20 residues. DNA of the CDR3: TGCGCCAGCAGGATACGGCAGGGGGCCGAGAAGGTAGGAACTAAAGAGACCCAGTACTTC. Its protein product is CASRIRQGAEKVGTKETQYF.

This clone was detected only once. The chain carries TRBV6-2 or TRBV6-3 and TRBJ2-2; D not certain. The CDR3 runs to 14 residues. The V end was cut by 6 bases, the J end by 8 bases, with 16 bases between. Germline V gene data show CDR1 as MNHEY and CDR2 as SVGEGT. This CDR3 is CASSPLGHSGELFF. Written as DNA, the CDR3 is TGTGCCAGCAGCCCCCTAGGTCATAGTGGGGAGCTGTTTTTT.

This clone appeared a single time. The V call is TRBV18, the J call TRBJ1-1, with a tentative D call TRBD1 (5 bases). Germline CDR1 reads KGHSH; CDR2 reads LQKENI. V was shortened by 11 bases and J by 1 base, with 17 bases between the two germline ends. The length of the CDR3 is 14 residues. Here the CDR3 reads CASRRGGTNTEAFF. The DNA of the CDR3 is TGTGCCTCCCGCCGGGGAGGGACGAACACTGAAGCTTTCTTT.

The chain's CDR3 is CASSGWTGEGYTF. In nucleotides, the CDR3 is TGTGCCAGCAGTGGATGGACAGGGGAAGGCTACACCTTC. The gene calls are TRBV12-3 or TRBV12-4 and TRBJ1-2; 9 bases map to TRBD1. J was trimmed by 8 bases and V by 5 bases; bases with no gene match: 6. There are 13 residues in the CDR3.

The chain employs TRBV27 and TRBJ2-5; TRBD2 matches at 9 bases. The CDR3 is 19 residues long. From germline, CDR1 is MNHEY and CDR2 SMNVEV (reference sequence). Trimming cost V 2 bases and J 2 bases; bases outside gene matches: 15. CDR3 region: CASSLRASGMVLGQETQYF. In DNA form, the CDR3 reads TGTGCCAGCAGTTTAAGGGCTAGCGGGATGGTTTTGGGGCAAGAGACCCAGTACTTC.

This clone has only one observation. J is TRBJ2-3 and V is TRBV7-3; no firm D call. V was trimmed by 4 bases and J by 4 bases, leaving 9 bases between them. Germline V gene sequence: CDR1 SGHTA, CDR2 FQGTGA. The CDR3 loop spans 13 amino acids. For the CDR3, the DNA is TGTGCCAGCAGCTCCCTCGGTCCAGATACGCAGTATTTT. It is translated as CASSSLGPDTQYF.

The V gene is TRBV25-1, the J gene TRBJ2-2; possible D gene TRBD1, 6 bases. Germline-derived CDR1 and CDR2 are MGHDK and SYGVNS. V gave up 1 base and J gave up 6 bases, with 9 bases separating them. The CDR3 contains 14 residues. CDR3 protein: CASSEFGGSGELFF. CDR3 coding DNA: TGTGCCAGCAGTGAATTTGGGGGCTCCGGGGAGCTGTTTTTT.

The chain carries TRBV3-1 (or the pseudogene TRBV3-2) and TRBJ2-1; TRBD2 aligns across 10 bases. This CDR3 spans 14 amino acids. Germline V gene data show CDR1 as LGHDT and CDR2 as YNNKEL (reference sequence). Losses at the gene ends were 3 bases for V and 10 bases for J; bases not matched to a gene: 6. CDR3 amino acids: CASSQTSGYGEQFF. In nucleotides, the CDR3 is TGTGCCAGCAGCCAGACTAGCGGGTACGGGGAGCAGTTCTTC.